A single sample gave rise to the 6 T cell receptor beta chains below, sequenced in a study of shared clonotypes between healthy human individuals. The repertoire was sequenced with immunoSEQ multiplex PCR; TCRdb's copy has only in-frame clones and lacks some. This sample has just over 2,000,000 clones; 90% to 95% occur once, and the top ten carry 0.13%. The sample was naive CD4+ T cells sorted from blood. Subset here: CD45RA+ positively selected. The source is a man aged 18 to 30 in good health.

A single count supports this clone. In the same sample, other DNA sequences code for this CDR3. This sequence joins TRBV18 and TRBJ2-5; 10 nucleotides match TRBD1. This CDR3 contains 15 residues. The V gene end was trimmed by 1 base and the J gene end by 5 bases; junction bases not matched to a gene: 4. Germline V lookup: CDR1 KGHSH, CDR2 LQKENI. The CDR3: CASSPRQGAGETQYF. The CDR3, as DNA: TGTGCCAGCTCACCACGACAGGGGGCAGGGGAGACCCAGTACTTC.

This chain connects TRBV18 to TRBJ2-7; 9 bases agree with TRBD1. Per germline, CDR1 KGHSH and CDR2 LQKENI. V shed 3 bases, J shed 5 bases, and the junction held 11 bases outside the gene matches. This CDR3 contains 16 residues. This CDR3 is CASSPGTGLKIHEQYF. The CDR3 nucleotides are TGTGCCAGCTCACCGGGGACAGGGTTGAAGATCCACGAGCAGTACTTC.

The CDR3 region has the DNA TGTGCCAGCAGCGTACGGGCTAGCGGGGGCTACGAGCAGTACTTC. This sequence encodes CASSVRASGGYEQYF. The genes are TRBV9 and TRBJ2-7; the match to TRBD2 covers 10 bases. V trimming: 1 base; J trimming: 3 bases; junction bases outside the gene matches: 4. The CDR3 totals 15 residues. Looked up from germline, CDR1 is SGDLS and CDR2 is YYNGEE. The full variable domain, in which reference TRBV9 and TRBJ2-7 provide the parts outside the CDR3, is DSGVTQTPKHLITATGQRVTLRCSPRSGDLSVYWYQQSLDQGLQFLIQYYNGEERAKGNILERFSAQQFPDLHSELNLSSLELGDSALYFCASSVRASGGYEQYFGPGTRLTVT.

The chain joins TRBV6-5 to TRBJ1-2, with 9 bases that match TRBD1. CDR1 is MNHEY, CDR2 SVGAGI, per germline. This CDR3 contains 15 residues. V lost 6 bases and J lost 4; bases outside the gene matches: 9. CDR3 nucleotides: TGTGCCAGCAGAATCCCCTCGGGACAGGGCTATGGCTACACCTTC. Amino acid sequence: CASRIPSGQGYGYTF.

V is TRBV6-5 and J is TRBJ1-5; 8 bases are a match to TRBD1. Per the germline V gene, CDR1 is MNHEY and CDR2 is SVGAGI. This CDR3 has 14 residues. The junction had 4 bases not matched to a gene; V was cut back by 6 bases and J by 3 bases. The CDR3 sequence: CASSTGGHNQPQHF. CDR3 DNA sequence: TGTGCCAGCAGCACAGGGGGACACAATCAGCCCCAGCATTTT.

The chain employs TRBV7-9 and TRBJ2-3; 14 bases map to TRBD2. The junction had 4 bases not matched to a gene; V was cut back by 0 bases and J by 5 bases. Per the germline V gene, CDR1 is SEHNR and CDR2 is FQNEAQ (reference sequence). The CDR3 loop spans 17 amino acids. The DNA for the CDR3 is TGTGCCAGCAGCTTAGCCTCCGGGACTAGCGGGAGAGATACGCAGTATTTT. Translating gives CASSLASGTSGRDTQYF.